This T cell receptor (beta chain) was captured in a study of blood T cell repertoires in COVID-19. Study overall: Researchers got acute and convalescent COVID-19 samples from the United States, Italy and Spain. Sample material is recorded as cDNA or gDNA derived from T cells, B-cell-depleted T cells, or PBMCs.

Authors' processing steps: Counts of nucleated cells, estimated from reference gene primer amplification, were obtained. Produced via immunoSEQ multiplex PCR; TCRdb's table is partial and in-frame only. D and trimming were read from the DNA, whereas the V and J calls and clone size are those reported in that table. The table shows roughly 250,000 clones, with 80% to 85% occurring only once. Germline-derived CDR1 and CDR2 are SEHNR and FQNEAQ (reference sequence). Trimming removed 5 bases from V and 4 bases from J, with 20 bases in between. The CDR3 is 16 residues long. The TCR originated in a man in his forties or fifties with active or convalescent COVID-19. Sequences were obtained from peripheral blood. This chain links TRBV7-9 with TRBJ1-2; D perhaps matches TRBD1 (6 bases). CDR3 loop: CASSPPGDGPLYGYTF. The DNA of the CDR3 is TGTGCCAGCAGCCCCCCAGGGGACGGACCCCTCTATGGCTACACCTTC.